The sequence of this T cell receptor (beta chain) was determined in a study of OX40 agonist ivuxolimab in advanced cancers. Study information: Males comprised around 80% of the group, whose mean age was roughly 64 years (range roughly 20 to 90).

In regard to this clone: Its antigen is still unknown. The sample has other DNA sequences that encode this CDR3 too.

No patient had autoimmune disease or received systemic immunosuppression. Study-level results: Among the nonresponders, some also had low normalized T-cell clonal expansion.

The method was immunoSEQ multiplex PCR; TCRdb's version includes in-frame clones alone and lacks a portion of them. This table holds more than 20,000 clones, more than 70% found once. The specimen was CD4+ or CD8+ T cells sorted from blood, collected in a trial of the OX40 agonist ivuxolimab. This TCR was recovered from an adult with an advanced solid tumor such as melanoma, head and neck, liver or kidney cancer.

The chain's CDR3 is CASSETQGVSYNEQFF. In DNA, the CDR3 is TGTGCCAGCAGTGAAACTCAGGGAGTATCCTACAATGAGCAGTTCTTC. The J gene is TRBJ2-1, the V gene TRBV6-1, with D perhaps being TRBD1 or TRBD2 (5 bases each). Germline V gene lookup returns CDR1 MNHNS and CDR2 SASEGT. The CDR3 runs to 16 residues. The V end lost 2 bases, the J end lost 1 base, and 12 bases lay between the germline ends.